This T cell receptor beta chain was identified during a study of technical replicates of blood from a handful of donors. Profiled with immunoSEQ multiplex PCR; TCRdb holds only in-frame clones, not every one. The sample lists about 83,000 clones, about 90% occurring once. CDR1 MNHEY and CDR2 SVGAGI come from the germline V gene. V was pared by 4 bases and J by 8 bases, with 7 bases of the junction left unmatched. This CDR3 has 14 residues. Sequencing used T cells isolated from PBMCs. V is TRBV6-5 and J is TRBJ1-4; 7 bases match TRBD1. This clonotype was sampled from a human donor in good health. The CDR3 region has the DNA TGTGCCAGCAGTTCGGGACAGTCCGAGGAAAAACTGTTTTTT. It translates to CASSSGQSEEKLFF.